These T cell receptor beta chains were read from a single sample in a study of blood T cell repertoires in COVID-19. Profiled with immunoSEQ multiplex PCR; TCRdb holds only in-frame clones, not every one. Of around 300,000 clones in the sample, around 89% were seen once. The sequenced material came from peripheral blood. These receptors came from a woman aged 40 to 50 with acute or convalescent COVID-19. The CDR3 runs from the conserved cysteine through the conserved F or W. The D gene is left open where the match is weak. The size entry is marked missing in some rows and otherwise reads once, few, many or a size class.

d_call	v_call	clone_size	j_call	cdr3_nt	cdr3_aa
.	TRBV5-1	few	TRBJ2-6	TGCGCCAGCAGCTTGGGACAGTACTCTGGGGCCAACGTCCTGACTTTC	CASSLGQYSGANVLTF
.	TRBV5-6	.	TRBJ1-1	TGTGCCAGCAGCTCCCAGGGGAACACTGAAGCTTTCTTT	CASSSQGNTEAFF
.	TRBV7-2	.	TRBJ2-1	TGTGCCAGCAGCCTTGAGAATGAGCAGTTCTTC	CASSLENEQFF
TRBD1	TRBV2	once	TRBJ1-2	TGTGCCAGCAGCCTAAGATGGACAGGGGGCAAGGGCTACACCTTC	CASSLRWTGGKGYTF
TRBD1	TRBV3-1/TRBV3-2	.	TRBJ1-1	TGTGCCAGCAGCCCCAGACAGGGTATGACTGAAGCTTTCTTT	CASSPRQGMTEAFF
.	TRBV19	.	TRBJ1-5	TGTGCCACCGCACAGGGTGGGGGCAATCAGCCCCAGCATTTT	CATAQGGGNQPQHF
TRBD2	TRBV5-1	.	TRBJ2-3	TGCGCCAGCAGCAGTAGAGCGGGGGGTAGCACAGATACGCAGTATTTT	CASSSRAGGSTDTQYF
TRBD1	TRBV6-5	.	TRBJ1-4	TGTGCCAGCAGCCAAGGACAGGGATGGAATGAAAAACTGTTTTTT	CASSQGQGWNEKLFF
.	TRBV5-4	.	TRBJ1-6	TGTGCCAGCAGCCGGGGATCGGTGGATTCACCCCTCCACTTT	CASSRGSVDSPLHF
.	TRBV9	.	TRBJ1-2	TGTGCCAGCAGGCAGGGCTATGGCTACACCTTC	CASRQGYGYTF
.	TRBV5-6	few	TRBJ1-1	TGTGCCAGCAGCTTGAGGGGTAGAACTGAAGCTTTCTTT	CASSLRGRTEAFF
.	TRBV10-3	.	TRBJ1-1	TGTGCCATCCTTGAGGGGGTGCAAGCTTTCTTT	CAILEGVQAFF
TRBD1	TRBV2	once	TRBJ1-3	TGTGCCAGCAGTGTACAGGGGTCTGGAAACACCATATATTTT	CASSVQGSGNTIYF